One sample yielded the 7 T cell receptor beta chains listed below, sequenced in a study of T cell changes during pregnancy in multiple sclerosis. Profiled with immunoSEQ multiplex PCR; TCRdb holds only in-frame clones, not every one. The sample holds around 130,000 clones, roughly 92% seen once. The input for sequencing was peripheral blood, taken before pregnancy. Source of these receptors: a female donor with multiple sclerosis, enrolled in a pregnancy study.

The rearrangement joins TRBV6-5 to TRBJ2-2; the match to TRBD1 covers 9 bases. Germline V gene data show CDR1 as MNHEY and CDR2 as SVGAGI. V was clipped by 6 bases and J by 4 bases; unmatched bases: 6. This CDR3 comprises 15 residues. CDR3 in DNA: TGTGCCAGCAGCCGGACAGGGGACGGCACCGGGGAGCTGTTTTTT. It translates to CASSRTGDGTGELFF.

The V and J genes are TRBV5-1 and TRBJ2-2, with D uncertain. This CDR3 is 13 amino acids long. Germline V CDR1 and CDR2: SGHRS, YFSETQ. V gave up 2 bases and J gave up 6 bases, with 8 bases separating them. The CDR3 DNA follows: TGCGCCAGCAGCTTCCTAGTGTCCGGGGAGCTGTTTTTT. Amino acids: CASSFLVSGELFF.

The chain joins TRBV11-2 to TRBJ2-7, with D tentatively TRBD2 (7 bases). Germline loops: CDR1 SGHAT, CDR2 FQNNGV. With 6 bases removed from V and 9 bases from J, the gap between germline ends came to 18 bases. This CDR3 comprises 13 residues. CDR3 sequence: CASSSAGGAGQYF. As DNA, the CDR3 is TGTGCCAGCAGTTCAGCTGGGGGGGCCGGGCAGTACTTC.

The chain couples TRBV5-5 to TRBJ2-7; TRBD2 might be the D (5 bases). CDR1 is SGHKS and CDR2 is YYEKEE in the germline V gene (reference sequence). The CDR3 covers 13 residues. The germline V and J ends were trimmed by 3 bases and 3 bases, with 10 bases remaining between them. CDR3 region: CASSWGAHYEQYF. DNA for the CDR3: TGTGCCAGCAGCTGGGGAGCCCACTACGAGCAGTACTTC.

The rearrangement links TRBV19 to TRBJ2-2; D perhaps matches TRBD2 (7 bases). The CDR3 totals 16 residues. Between the trimmed V and J ends, which lost 4 bases and 6 bases, there was a span of 18 bases. Per the germline V gene, CDR1 is LNHDA and CDR2 is SQIVND (reference sequence). The DNA of the CDR3 is TGTGCCAGTAGTACCTCCCGGGCGGGGGCGGCCGGGGAGCTGTTTTTT. It codes for CASSTSRAGAAGELFF.

V is TRBV28 and J is TRBJ1-4; TRBD1 agrees at 7 bases. V lost 3 bases and J lost 8; bases outside the gene matches: 6. CDR1 is MDHEN, CDR2 SYDVKM, per germline. The CDR3 totals 14 residues. CDR3 region: CASSFIQGTEKLFF. CDR3 coding DNA: TGTGCCAGCAGTTTTATACAGGGGACCGAAAAACTGTTTTTT.

This clone was recorded once. For the CDR3, the DNA is TGTGCCAGCGCTCCGCGGAACAGGGCTCACTATGGCTACACCTTC. This translates into CASAPRNRAHYGYTF. This sequence joins TRBV6-5 and TRBJ1-2; tentative D call: TRBD1 (6 bases). Germline V gives CDR1 MNHEY, CDR2 SVGAGI. With 8 bases removed from V and 3 bases from J, the gap between germline ends came to 19 bases. The CDR3 has 15 residues.